This T cell receptor beta chain was recovered during a study of PD-1 blockade in classical Hodgkin lymphoma. This clone was seen a few times. What it recognizes is unknown. The CDR3 is 11 residues long. The germline CDR1 and CDR2 sequences are LNHDA and SQIVND (reference sequence). The germline V and J ends were trimmed by 8 bases and 5 bases, with 7 bases remaining between them. Brentuximab vedotin exposure varied among the patients, all of whom had relapsed after autologous stem cell transplantation. Whole-study findings and limits: What caused the repertoire differences, perhaps disease activity or prior therapy, remains undefined.

Assay: immunoSEQ multiplex PCR; the TCRdb copy retains only in-frame clones and omits some. The data hold roughly 100,000 clones, with about 89% observed a single time. The sample consisted of peripheral blood mononuclear cells (PBMCs), taken before the second cycle of nivolumab. This chain connects TRBV19 to TRBJ1-5; D unclear. This TCR derives from a human donor with classical Hodgkin lymphoma. This CDR3 reads CASGNYQPQHF. CDR3 in DNA: TGTGCCAGTGGAAATTATCAGCCCCAGCATTTT.